The clone carrying this T cell receptor (beta chain) was counted a few times. Its target is not known. This sample stems from a study of neoadjuvant anti-PD-1 for oral cavity cancer. General study results and limits: Higher pretreatment blood Treg/Th17 ratios correlated with higher pretreatment blood and lower post-treatment tumor TCRbeta clonality.

Using immunoSEQ multiplex PCR, the repertoire was profiled, and TCRdb retains in-frame clones only, with some absent. The sample gives roughly 14,000 clones, 60% to 75% of which show up once; under 2.5% is in the top ten. V was cut by 7 bases and J by 1 base, with 16 bases left in between. Germline-derived CDR1 and CDR2 are PRHDT and FYEKMQ (reference sequence). The CDR3 is made up of 15 amino acids. The rearrangement uses TRBV13 and TRBJ1-1; the D gene is possibly TRBD1 (5 bases). The sequence was obtained from a person aged 35 to 85 with oral cavity squamous cell carcinoma. Material: PBMCs, obtained before nivolumab (anti-PD-1) treatment. In nucleotides, the CDR3 is TGTGCCAGCACCTCGGCCAGACAGCCGAACACTGAAGCTTTCTTT. It translates to CASTSARQPNTEAFF.